This T cell receptor beta chain was sequenced during a study of T cell changes during pregnancy in multiple sclerosis. Method: immunoSEQ multiplex PCR; TCRdb's copy keeps in-frame clones and lacks some. In the table there are tens of thousands of clones, over 80% of which are singletons. Germline CDR1 and CDR2: SGHTA and FQGTGA. Trimming stripped 5 bases from V and 4 bases from J, with 15 bases between. The CDR3 extends over 15 amino acids. The sample was CD4+ T cells from peripheral blood mononuclear cells, taken after pregnancy. This receptor was obtained from a female donor in good health, enrolled as a control in a pregnancy study. J is TRBJ1-5 and V is TRBV7-3; D is ambiguous. The CDR3 DNA reads TGTGCCAGCAGCGCCCCGTCAAGAGTTAATCAGCCCCAGCATTTT. It specifies CASSAPSRVNQPQHF.